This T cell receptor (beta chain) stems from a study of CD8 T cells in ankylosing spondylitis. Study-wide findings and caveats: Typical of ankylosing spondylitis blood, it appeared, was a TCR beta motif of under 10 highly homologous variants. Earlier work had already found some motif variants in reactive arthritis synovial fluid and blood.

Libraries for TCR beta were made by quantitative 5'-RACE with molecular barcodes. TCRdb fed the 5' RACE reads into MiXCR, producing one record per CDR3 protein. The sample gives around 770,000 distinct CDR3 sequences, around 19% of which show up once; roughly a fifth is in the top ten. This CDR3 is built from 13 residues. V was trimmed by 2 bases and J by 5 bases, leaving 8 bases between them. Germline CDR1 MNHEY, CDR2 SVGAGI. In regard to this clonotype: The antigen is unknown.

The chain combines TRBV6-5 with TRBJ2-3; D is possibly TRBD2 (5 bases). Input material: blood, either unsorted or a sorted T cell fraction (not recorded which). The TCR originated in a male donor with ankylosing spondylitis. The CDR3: CASSYQGGDTQYF. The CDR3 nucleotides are TGTGCCAGCAGTTACCAAGGAGGAGATACGCAGTATTTT.